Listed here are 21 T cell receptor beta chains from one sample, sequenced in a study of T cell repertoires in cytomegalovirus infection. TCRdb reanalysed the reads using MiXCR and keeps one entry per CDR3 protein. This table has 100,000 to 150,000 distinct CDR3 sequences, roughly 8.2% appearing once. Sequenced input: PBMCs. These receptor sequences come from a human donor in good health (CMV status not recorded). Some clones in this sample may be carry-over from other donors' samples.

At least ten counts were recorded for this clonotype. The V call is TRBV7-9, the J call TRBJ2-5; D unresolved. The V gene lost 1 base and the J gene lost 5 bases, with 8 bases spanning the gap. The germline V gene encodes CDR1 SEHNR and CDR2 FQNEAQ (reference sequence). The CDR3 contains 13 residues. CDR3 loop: CASSLDGTETQYF. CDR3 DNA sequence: TGTGCCAGCAGCTTAGATGGCACTGAGACCCAGTACTTC.

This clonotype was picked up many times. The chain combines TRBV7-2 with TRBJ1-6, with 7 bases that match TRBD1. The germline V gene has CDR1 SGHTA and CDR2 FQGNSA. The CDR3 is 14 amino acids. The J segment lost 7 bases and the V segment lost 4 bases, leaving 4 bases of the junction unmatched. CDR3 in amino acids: CASSSGQRNSPLHF. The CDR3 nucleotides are TGTGCCAGCAGCTCGGGACAGAGAAATTCACCCCTCCACTTT. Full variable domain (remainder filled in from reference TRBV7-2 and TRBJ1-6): GAGVSQSPSNKVTEKGKDVELRCDPISGHTALYWYRQSLGQGLEFLIYFQGNSAPDKSGLPSDRFSAERTGGSVSTLTIQRTQQEDSAVYLCASSSGQRNSPLHFGNGTRLTVT.

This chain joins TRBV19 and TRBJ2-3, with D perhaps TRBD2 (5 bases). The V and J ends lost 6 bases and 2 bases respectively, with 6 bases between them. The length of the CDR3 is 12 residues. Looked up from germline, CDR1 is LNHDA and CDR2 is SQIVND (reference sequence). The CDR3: CASSGDTDTQYF. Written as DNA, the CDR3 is TGTGCCAGTAGCGGGGACACAGATACGCAGTATTTT.

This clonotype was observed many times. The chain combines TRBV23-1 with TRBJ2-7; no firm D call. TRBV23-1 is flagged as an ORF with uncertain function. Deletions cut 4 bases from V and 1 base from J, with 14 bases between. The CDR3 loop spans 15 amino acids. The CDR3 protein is CASSREGPESYEQYF. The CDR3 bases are TGCGCCAGCAGTCGGGAAGGGCCGGAGTCCTACGAGCAGTACTTC.

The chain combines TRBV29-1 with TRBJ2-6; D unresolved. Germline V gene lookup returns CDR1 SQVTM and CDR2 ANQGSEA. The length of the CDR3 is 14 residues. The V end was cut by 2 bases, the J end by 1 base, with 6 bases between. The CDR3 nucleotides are TGCAGCGTTGAAACGACTTCTGGGGCCAACGTCCTGACTTTC. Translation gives CSVETTSGANVLTF.

CDR3 sequence (DNA): TGCAGCGTTTCCACGGGGTCTAGCACAGATACGCAGTATTTT. Its protein is CSVSTGSSTDTQYF. J is TRBJ2-3 and V is TRBV29-1; the D gene is possibly TRBD2 (5 bases). The CDR3 contains 14 residues. Trimming removed 5 bases at V and 0 bases at J, with 12 bases between. Germline V lookup: CDR1 SQVTM, CDR2 ANQGSEA.

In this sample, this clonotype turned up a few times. CDR3 in amino acids: CASSQRTGYGYTF. CDR3 coding DNA: TGTGCCAGCAGCCAGCGGACAGGATACGGCTACACCTTC. The rearrangement links TRBV5-4 to TRBJ1-2, with 7 bases identical to TRBD1. The CDR3 totals 13 residues. J gave up 8 bases and V 4 bases, and 8 bases lay outside the gene matches. Germline V CDR1 and CDR2: SGHNT, YYREEE (reference sequence).

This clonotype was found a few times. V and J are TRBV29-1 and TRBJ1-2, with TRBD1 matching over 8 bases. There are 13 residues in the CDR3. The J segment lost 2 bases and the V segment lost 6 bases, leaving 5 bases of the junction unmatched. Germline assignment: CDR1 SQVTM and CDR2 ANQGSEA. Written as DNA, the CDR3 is TGCAGCGTCCCCGGACAGGGAAACTATGGCTACACCTTC. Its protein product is CSVPGQGNYGYTF.

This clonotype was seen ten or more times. In DNA, the CDR3 is TGCGCCAGCAGCTTGTGGTGGCAGGGGTCGGCAGATACGCAGTATTTT. This translates into CASSLWWQGSADTQYF. The V gene is TRBV5-1, the J gene TRBJ2-3, with D possibly being TRBD1 (6 bases). Trimming shortened V by 1 base and J by 4 bases, and 16 bases separated the two germline ends. The CDR3 has 16 amino acids. CDR1 and CDR2 from the germline V gene are SGHRS and YFSETQ.

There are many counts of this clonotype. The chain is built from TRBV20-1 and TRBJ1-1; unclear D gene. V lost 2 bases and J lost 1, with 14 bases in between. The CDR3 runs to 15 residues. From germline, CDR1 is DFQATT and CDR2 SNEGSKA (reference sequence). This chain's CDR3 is CSARSLSLRNTEAFF. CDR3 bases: TGCAGTGCTAGATCCCTGAGCTTGAGGAACACTGAAGCTTTCTTT.

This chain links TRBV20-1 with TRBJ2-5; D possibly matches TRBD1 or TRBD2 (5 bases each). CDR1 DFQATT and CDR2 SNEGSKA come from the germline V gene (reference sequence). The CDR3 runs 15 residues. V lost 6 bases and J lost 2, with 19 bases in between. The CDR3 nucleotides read TGCAGTGCCGAAGACTACCGGGACGCACAAGAGACCCAGTACTTC. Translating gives CSAEDYRDAQETQYF.

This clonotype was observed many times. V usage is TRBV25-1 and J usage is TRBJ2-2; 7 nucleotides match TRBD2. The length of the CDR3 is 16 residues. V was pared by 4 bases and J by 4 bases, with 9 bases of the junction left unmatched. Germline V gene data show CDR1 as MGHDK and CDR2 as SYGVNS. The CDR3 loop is CASSAKASGVTGELFF. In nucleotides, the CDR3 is TGTGCCAGCAGTGCCAAAGCCAGCGGGGTCACCGGGGAGCTGTTTTTT.

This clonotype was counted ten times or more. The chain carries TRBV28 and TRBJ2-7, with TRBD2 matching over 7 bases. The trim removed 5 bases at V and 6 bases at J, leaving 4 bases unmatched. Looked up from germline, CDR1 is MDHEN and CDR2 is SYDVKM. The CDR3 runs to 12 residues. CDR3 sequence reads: CASSPWGGEQYF. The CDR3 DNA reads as TGTGCCAGCAGTCCCTGGGGGGGCGAGCAGTACTTC. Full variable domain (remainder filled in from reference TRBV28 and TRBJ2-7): DVKVTQSSRYLVKRTGEKVFLECVQDMDHENMFWYRQDPGLGLRLIYFSYDVKMKEKGDIPEGYSVSREKKERFSLILESASTNQTSMYLCASSPWGGEQYFGPGTRLTVT.

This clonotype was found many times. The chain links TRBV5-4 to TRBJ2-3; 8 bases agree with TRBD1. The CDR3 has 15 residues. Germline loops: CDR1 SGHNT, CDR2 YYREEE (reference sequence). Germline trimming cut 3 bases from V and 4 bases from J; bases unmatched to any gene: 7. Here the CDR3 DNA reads TGTGCCAGCAGCTCGAGGACAGGGACTGCAGATACGCAGTATTTT. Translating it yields CASSSRTGTADTQYF.

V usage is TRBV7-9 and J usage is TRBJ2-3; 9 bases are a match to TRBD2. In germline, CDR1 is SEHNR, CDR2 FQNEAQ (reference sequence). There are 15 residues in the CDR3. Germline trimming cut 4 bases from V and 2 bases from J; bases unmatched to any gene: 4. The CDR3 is CASSSTSGHTDTQYF. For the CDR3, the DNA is TGTGCCAGCAGCTCTACTAGCGGGCACACAGATACGCAGTATTTT.

CDR3 DNA: TGCAGTGCTAGTCAGAGGTCGAACCGTAACACTGAAGCTTTCTTT. This translates into CSASQRSNRNTEAFF. V and J are TRBV20-1 and TRBJ1-1; no clear D. This CDR3 is 15 amino acids long. Germline V gives CDR1 DFQATT, CDR2 SNEGSKA (reference sequence). The ends were cut back, 3 bases at V and 2 bases at J, with 16 bases in the middle.

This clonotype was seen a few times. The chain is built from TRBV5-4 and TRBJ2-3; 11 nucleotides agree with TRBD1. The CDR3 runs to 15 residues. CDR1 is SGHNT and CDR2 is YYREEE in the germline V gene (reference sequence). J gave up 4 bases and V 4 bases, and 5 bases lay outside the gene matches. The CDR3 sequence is CASSAGQGVADTQYF. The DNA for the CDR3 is TGTGCCAGCAGCGCGGGACAGGGGGTGGCAGATACGCAGTATTTT.

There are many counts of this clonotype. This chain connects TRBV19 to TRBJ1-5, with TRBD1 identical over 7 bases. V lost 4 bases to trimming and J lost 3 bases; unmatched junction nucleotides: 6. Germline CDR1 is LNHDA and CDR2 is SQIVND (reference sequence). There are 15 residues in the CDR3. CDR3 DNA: TGTGCCAGTAGTACGGCAGGGGGGATCAATCAGCCCCAGCATTTT. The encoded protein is CASSTAGGINQPQHF. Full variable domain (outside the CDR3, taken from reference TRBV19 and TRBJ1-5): DGGITQSPKYLFRKEGQNVTLSCEQNLNHDAMYWYRQDPGQGLRLIYYSQIVNDFQKGDIAEGYSVSREKKESFPLTVTSAQKNPTAFYLCASSTAGGINQPQHFGDGTRLSIL.

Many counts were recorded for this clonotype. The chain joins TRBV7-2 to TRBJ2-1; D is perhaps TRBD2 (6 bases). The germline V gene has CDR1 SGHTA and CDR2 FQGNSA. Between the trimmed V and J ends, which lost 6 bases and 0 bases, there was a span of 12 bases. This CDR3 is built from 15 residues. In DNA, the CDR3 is TGTGCCAGCAGTTTAACGGGGGACTCCTACAATGAGCAGTTCTTC. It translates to CASSLTGDSYNEQFF.

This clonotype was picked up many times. Here the CDR3 reads CASSSSGLVTDTQYF. The CDR3 DNA is TGTGCCAGCAGTTCGAGCGGGCTAGTCACAGATACGCAGTATTTT. This chain links TRBV28 with TRBJ2-3; maybe TRBD2 (6 bases). The V gene lost 4 bases and the J gene lost 2 bases, with 13 bases spanning the gap. The CDR3 length is 15 residues. Germline values: CDR1 MDHEN, CDR2 SYDVKM.

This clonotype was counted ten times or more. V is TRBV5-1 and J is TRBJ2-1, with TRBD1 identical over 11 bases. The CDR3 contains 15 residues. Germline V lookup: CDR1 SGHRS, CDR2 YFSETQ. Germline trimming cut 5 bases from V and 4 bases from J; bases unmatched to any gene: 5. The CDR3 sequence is CASRDGTGGYNEQFF. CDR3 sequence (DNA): TGCGCCAGCAGGGACGGGACAGGGGGTTACAATGAGCAGTTCTTC.